This T cell receptor (beta chain) was retrieved from a study of cytomegalovirus exposure and HLA in healthy donors. Study-wide background: The Caucasian-associated ancestry cluster contained roughly four fifths of the approximately 390 genotyped donors.

The V end was cut by 2 bases, the J end by 4 bases, with 9 bases between. This CDR3 region has 14 residues. Germline loops: CDR1 SGHNT, CDR2 YYREEE (reference sequence). Study results and limitations: In a later analysis, across HLA loci, associated TCR counts were highest for DRB1, lowest for HLA-C. A later analysis reportedly identified an Asian-associated ancestry cluster as carrying fewer N-insertions than the 666-donor mean.

This PCR relied on a set of 60 Vbeta primers and 13 Jbeta primers. As originally analysed: There were around 80 million unique TCR beta chains by a later count, and about 12 million of them were shared. Produced via immunoSEQ multiplex PCR; TCRdb's table is partial and in-frame only. V, J and clone size reflect that table, while D and trimming were determined from the DNA. The data contain 150,000 to 180,000 clones, 80% of them singletons. Worth noting for this clone: Antigen specificity is unknown.

The sample was PBMCs. The receptor was isolated from a man younger than 40 in good health and CMV-seropositive. The chain combines TRBV5-4 with TRBJ2-2, with a possible D match to TRBD2 (6 bases). CDR3 sequence reads: CASSFSGSTGELFF. In DNA form, the CDR3 reads TGTGCCAGCAGCTTTTCCGGGAGCACCGGGGAGCTGTTTTTT.